This TCR beta chain was captured in a study of blood T cell repertoires in COVID-19. Study information: Samples of COVID-19 (acute and convalescent) were obtained from the United States, Italy and Spain. PBMCs, B-cell-depleted T cells, or T cells were the source of the cDNA or gDNA that made up the material.

The ends lost 8 bases at V and 7 bases at J; junction bases unmatched: 7. CDR1 MNHEY and CDR2 SMNVEV come from the germline V gene (reference sequence). CDR3 size: 14 residues. The table came from immunoSEQ multiplex PCR; TCRdb's copy has only in-frame clones and leaves some out. Of 230,000 or so clones listed, around 88% were seen once; the top ten hold roughly 8.8%. This clonotype originated in a man aged 35 to 55 with active or convalescent COVID-19. The chain joins TRBV27 to TRBJ2-1, with 11 bases fitting TRBD2. Sequencing was done on a sample of peripheral blood. The CDR3 DNA reads TGTGCCAGCTCTCGACTAGCGGGGCCGAATGAGCAGTTCTTC. It yields the protein CASSRLAGPNEQFF.